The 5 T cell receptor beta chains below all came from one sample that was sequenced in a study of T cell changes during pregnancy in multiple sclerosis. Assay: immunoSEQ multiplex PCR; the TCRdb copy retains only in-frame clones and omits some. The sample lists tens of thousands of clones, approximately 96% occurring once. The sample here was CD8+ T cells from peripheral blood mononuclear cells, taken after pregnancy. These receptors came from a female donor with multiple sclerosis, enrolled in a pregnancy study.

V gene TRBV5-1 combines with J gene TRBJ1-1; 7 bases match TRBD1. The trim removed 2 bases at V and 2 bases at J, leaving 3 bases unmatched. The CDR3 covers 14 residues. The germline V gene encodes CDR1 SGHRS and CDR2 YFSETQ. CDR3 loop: CASSLRTGNTEAFF. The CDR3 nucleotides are TGCGCCAGCAGCTTAAGGACAGGCAACACTGAAGCTTTCTTT.

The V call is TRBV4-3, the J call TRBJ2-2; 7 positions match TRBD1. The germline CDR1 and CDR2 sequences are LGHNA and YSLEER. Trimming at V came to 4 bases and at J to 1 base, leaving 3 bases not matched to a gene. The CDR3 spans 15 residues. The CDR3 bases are TGCGCCAGCAGCCCTAGGACAGGGAACACCGGGGAGCTGTTTTTT. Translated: CASSPRTGNTGELFF.

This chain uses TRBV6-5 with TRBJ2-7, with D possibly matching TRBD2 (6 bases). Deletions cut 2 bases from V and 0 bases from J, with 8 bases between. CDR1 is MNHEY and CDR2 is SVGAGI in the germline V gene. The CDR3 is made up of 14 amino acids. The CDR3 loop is CASSYGRGSYEQYF. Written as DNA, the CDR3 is TGTGCCAGCAGTTACGGGCGGGGCTCCTACGAGCAGTACTTC.

The CDR3 reads CASSYYPTRNIDYGYTF. In DNA, the CDR3 is TGTGCCAGCAGCTACTACCCCACACGCAACATTGACTATGGCTACACCTTC. The chain employs TRBV7-8 and TRBJ1-2; D gene unclear. Trimming removed 4 bases at V and 3 bases at J, with 21 bases between. CDR1 is SGHVS and CDR2 is FQNEAQ in the germline V gene. The CDR3 contains 17 residues. The complete variable domain, with remaining parts taken from reference TRBV7-8 and TRBJ1-2, reads GAGVSQSPRYKVAKRGQDVALRCDPISGHVSLFWYQQALGQGPEFLTYFQNEAQLDKSGLPSDRFFAERPEGSVSTLKIQRTQQEDSAVYLCASSYYPTRNIDYGYTFGSGTRLTVV.

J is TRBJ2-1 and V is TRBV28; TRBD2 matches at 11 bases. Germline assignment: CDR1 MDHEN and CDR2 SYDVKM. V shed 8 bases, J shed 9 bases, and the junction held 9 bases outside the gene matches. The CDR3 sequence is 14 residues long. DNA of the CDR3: TGTGCCAGCTTAGAACTAGCGGGAGTAGGTGAGCAGTTCTTC. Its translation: CASLELAGVGEQFF.